The 10 T cell receptor beta chains in this list originate from one sample, sequenced in a study of OX40 agonist ivuxolimab in advanced cancers. The protocol was immunoSEQ multiplex PCR, while the TCRdb copy is restricted to in-frame clones and leaves out a portion. Found here are some 65,000 clones, about 88% of them singletons; the top ten hold around 12%. The material was CD4+ or CD8+ T cells sorted from blood, obtained in a trial of the OX40 agonist ivuxolimab. The receptors come from an adult with an advanced solid tumor such as melanoma, head and neck, liver or kidney cancer.

The chain joins TRBV15 to TRBJ2-1; 9 positions agree with TRBD2. The CDR3 is 15 residues long. J gave up 9 bases and V 2 bases, and 8 bases lay outside the gene matches. Germline CDR1 reads LNHNV; CDR2 reads YYDKDF (reference sequence). CDR3 protein: CATSRSGLAGFEQFF. CDR3 nucleotides: TGTGCCACCAGCAGATCGGGCCTAGCGGGGTTTGAGCAGTTCTTC.

The chain joins TRBV2 to TRBJ1-5, with D unclear. CDR1 is SNHLY, CDR2 FYNNEI, per germline. CDR3 size: 13 residues. V shed 8 bases and J shed 0 bases, with 8 bases lying between them. The CDR3 nucleotides are TGTGCCAGCGGGGTTTATAGCAATCAGCCCCAGCATTTT. This sequence encodes CASGVYSNQPQHF. Full variable domain (missing parts from reference TRBV2 and TRBJ1-5): EPEVTQTPSHQVTQMGQEVILRCVPISNHLYFYWYRQILGQKVEFLVSFYNNEISEKSEIFDDQFSVERPDGSNFTLKIRSTKLEDSAMYFCASGVYSNQPQHFGDGTRLSIL.

The V call is TRBV13, the J call TRBJ2-3; TRBD2 might be the D (6 bases). Germline lookup yields CDR1 PRHDT and CDR2 FYEKMQ (reference sequence). The germline V and J ends were trimmed by 5 bases and 10 bases, with 22 bases remaining between them. The CDR3 length is 15 residues. CDR3 residues: CASSQEGPSRLAQYF. CDR3 sequence (DNA): TGTGCCAGCAGCCAGGAGGGACCTTCGAGGTTGGCGCAGTATTTT.

This rearrangement joins TRBV10-3 to TRBJ2-3; D unresolved. V lost 3 bases and J 2 bases, leaving 12 bases between the germline ends. The CDR3 runs to 15 residues. CDR1 and CDR2 (germline): ENHRY, SYGVKD. CDR3 nucleotides: TGTGCCATCAGTGATTTTAAATCCTACACAGATACGCAGTATTTT. Protein: CAISDFKSYTDTQYF.

The gene calls are TRBV7-9 and TRBJ2-2; D might be TRBD1 (6 bases). Trimming removed 6 bases at V and 0 bases at J, with 23 bases between. The germline V gene encodes CDR1 SEHNR and CDR2 FQNEAQ (reference sequence). CDR3 size: 19 residues. CDR3 sequence reads: CASSLSWDKIRTNTGELFF. The DNA for the CDR3 is TGTGCCAGCAGTCTAAGTTGGGACAAAATAAGAACGAACACCGGGGAGCTGTTTTTT.

The genes are TRBV7-8 and TRBJ1-5, with a weak D call TRBD1 (5 bases). The germline gives CDR1 SGHVS, CDR2 FQNEAQ. CDR3 length: 17 amino acids. Trimming left V 1 base short and J 0 bases short, with 13 bases between. CDR3 sequence (DNA): TGTGCCAGCAGCTTAGGCAGGGTTCATTATAGCAATCAGCCCCAGCATTTT. Its protein is CASSLGRVHYSNQPQHF. The variable domain in full, with the rest retrieved from reference TRBV7-8 and TRBJ1-5, is GAGVSQSPRYKVAKRGQDVALRCDPISGHVSLFWYQQALGQGPEFLTYFQNEAQLDKSGLPSDRFFAERPEGSVSTLKIQRTQQEDSAVYLCASSLGRVHYSNQPQHFGDGTRLSIL.

The V and J genes are TRBV19 and TRBJ2-3; 12 bases match TRBD2. Germline CDR1 reads LNHDA; CDR2 reads SQIVND (reference sequence). V was pared by 4 bases and J by 2 bases, with 4 bases of the junction left unmatched. The CDR3 contains 16 residues. The CDR3 DNA follows: TGTGCCAGTAGTACGAGGACTAGCGGGAACACAGATACGCAGTATTTT. Translation: CASSTRTSGNTDTQYF.

CDR3 amino acids: CASSLDPIGNTIYF. CDR3 coding DNA: TGTGCCAGCAGCTTAGATCCTATTGGAAACACCATATATTTT. V usage is TRBV13 and J usage is TRBJ1-3; no clear D gene. V shed 1 base and J shed 3 bases, with 7 bases lying between them. This CDR3 is 14 amino acids long. The germline V gene encodes CDR1 PRHDT and CDR2 FYEKMQ (reference sequence).

This clone was counted once. This rearrangement joins TRBV2 to TRBJ2-1, with 7 bases lining up with TRBD1. Germline trimming cut 5 bases from V and 15 bases from J; bases unmatched to any gene: 7. Germline assignment: CDR1 SNHLY and CDR2 FYNNEI. The CDR3 sequence is 11 residues long. The CDR3 DNA reads as TGTGCCAGCAGTCGGACAGGATTCGGGTTCTTC. Translation gives CASSRTGFGFF.

The chain uses TRBV2 and TRBJ1-6; TRBD1 matches at 12 bases. V shed 5 bases and J 12 bases; nucleotides not matched to a gene: 11. The germline CDR1 and CDR2 sequences are SNHLY and FYNNEI. This CDR3 contains 16 residues. The CDR3: CASSPGTGGSSKPLHF. CDR3 coding DNA: TGTGCCAGCAGTCCCGGGACAGGGGGCAGTAGTAAACCCCTCCACTTT.